Listed here are 18 T cell receptor beta chains from one sample, sequenced in a study of low-dose radiotherapy and immunotherapy resistance in tumors. Priming of first-strand cDNA relied on TRAV- and TRBV-specific primers (covering alpha and beta chains). TCRs underwent roughly 19 PCR cycles of amplification with a constant-region primer and V-primer adapter. TCRdb redid the calling of the reads with MiXCR, one entry per CDR3 protein. The sample gives about 64,000 distinct CDR3 sequences, about 30% of which show up once; approximately 7% is in the top ten. As to time point: before trial treatment. The sample in question was PBMCs, obtained before treatment. The receptors originated from a male donor with rectosigmoid adenocarcinoma.

This clonotype was seen at least ten times. The chain joins TRBV29-1 to TRBJ2-5, with TRBD1 matching over 11 bases. Germline loops: CDR1 SQVTM, CDR2 ANQGSEA. The CDR3 is 13 residues long. V shed 4 bases and J 7 bases; nucleotides not matched to a gene: 5. Here the CDR3 reads CSVGGQGAGTQYF. In nucleotides, the CDR3 is TGCAGCGTTGGAGGACAGGGGGCAGGGACCCAGTACTTC.

This clonotype was detected once. The rearrangement uses TRBV21-1 and TRBJ1-5; the table assigns TRBD1, which was not confirmed against the DNA. TRBV21-1 is a recognized pseudogene. The CDR3 covers 19 residues. DNA for the CDR3: TGTGCCAGCAGCAAAGCGACGCCGGGACCGGAGAGGGGCAATCGGCCCCAGCATTTT. Protein: CASSKATPGPERGNRPQHF.

This sequence joins TRBV6-5 and TRBJ2-7; TRBD1 agrees at 8 bases. The J segment lost 8 bases and the V segment lost 7 bases, leaving 4 bases of the junction unmatched. The CDR3 runs 11 residues. Germline CDR1 reads MNHEY; CDR2 reads SVGAGI. Here the CDR3 reads CASKDRAKQYF. The CDR3, as DNA: TGTGCCAGCAAGGACAGGGCAAAGCAGTACTTC.

This clonotype was seen many times. The rearrangement uses TRBV12-3 or TRBV12-4 and TRBJ2-5, with 8 bases lining up with TRBD2. This CDR3 has 15 amino acids. After removal of 4 bases from V and 5 bases from J, the junction contained 9 bases not matched to a gene. CDR3 residues: CASSYGRALAETQYF. As DNA, the CDR3 is TGTGCCAGCAGTTACGGGAGGGCCCTTGCGGAGACCCAGTACTTC.

This clonotype showed up just once. The rearrangement links TRBV27 to TRBJ2-1, with TRBD2 identical over 12 bases. Germline V gives CDR1 MNHEY, CDR2 SMNVEV (reference sequence). This CDR3 has 18 amino acids. V lost 5 bases to trimming and J lost 3 bases; unmatched junction nucleotides: 11. The CDR3 DNA reads as TGTGCCAGCAGTCCTACTAGCGGGGGGACTAGCGTCTACAATGAGCAGTTCTTC. It specifies CASSPTSGGTSVYNEQFF.

V gene TRBV5-1 combines with J gene TRBJ1-2; 7 nucleotides line up with TRBD1. The length of the CDR3 is 14 residues. V gave up 0 bases and J gave up 4 bases; unmatched junction bases: 3. The germline V gene encodes CDR1 SGHRS and CDR2 YFSETQ. Written as DNA, the CDR3 is TGCGCCAGCAGCTTGGGACAGGGAAGCTATGGCTACACCTTC. Encoded protein: CASSLGQGSYGYTF.

This clonotype was seen many times. The chain carries TRBV11-2 and TRBJ2-5, with 11 bases lining up with TRBD2. V shed 5 bases, J shed 0 bases, and the junction held 5 bases outside the gene matches. The germline V gene has CDR1 SGHAT and CDR2 FQNNGV. The CDR3 contains 16 residues. In DNA form, the CDR3 reads TGTGCCAGCAGCCAGACTAGCGGGGTACACCAAGAGACCCAGTACTTC. It codes for CASSQTSGVHQETQYF.

This clonotype showed up many times. The chain uses TRBV4-1 and TRBJ2-5, with D perhaps matching TRBD2 (5 bases). The V gene lost 0 bases and the J gene lost 5 bases, with 13 bases spanning the gap. This CDR3 contains 15 residues. Looked up from germline, CDR1 is MGHRA and CDR2 is YSYEKL. CDR3 DNA: TGCGCCAGCAGCCAAGATACAATACAGCGGGAGACCCAGTACTTC. Protein: CASSQDTIQRETQYF.

The rearrangement uses TRBV19 and TRBJ2-2, with a tentative D call TRBD1 (5 bases). The CDR3 spans 15 residues. The germline CDR1 and CDR2 sequences are LNHDA and SQIVND (reference sequence). Trimming shortened V by 0 bases and J by 4 bases, and 9 bases separated the two germline ends. The CDR3 coding sequence is TGTGCCAGTAGTATAGATTGGACATCCACCGGGGAGCTGTTTTTT. Amino acid sequence: CASSIDWTSTGELFF. Drawing the rest from reference TRBV19 and TRBJ2-2, the complete variable domain is DGGITQSPKYLFRKEGQNVTLSCEQNLNHDAMYWYRQDPGQGLRLIYYSQIVNDFQKGDIAEGYSVSREKKESFPLTVTSAQKNPTAFYLCASSIDWTSTGELFFGEGSRLTVL.

This clonotype was observed many times. This chain joins TRBV7-9 and TRBJ2-7; possibly TRBD1 for D (6 bases). CDR3 length: 16 amino acids. Germline CDR1 is SEHNR and CDR2 is FQNEAQ (reference sequence). Trimming stripped 4 bases from V and 3 bases from J, with 19 bases between. CDR3 residues: CASSSNREFQYYEQYF. The DNA for the CDR3 is TGTGCCAGCAGCTCGAACAGGGAGTTCCAATACTACGAGCAGTACTTC.

Many counts were recorded for this clonotype. The gene calls are TRBV7-9 and TRBJ2-7; no definite D call. CDR1 SEHNR and CDR2 FQNEAQ come from the germline V gene (reference sequence). V was trimmed by 5 bases and J by 1 base, leaving 3 bases between them. The CDR3 runs to 11 residues. CDR3 in amino acids: CASSGSYEQYF. The CDR3 DNA sequence: TGTGCCAGCAGCGGGTCCTACGAGCAGTACTTC. Combining the CDR3 with reference TRBV7-9 and TRBJ2-7 gives the whole variable domain DTGVSQNPRHKITKRGQNVTFRCDPISEHNRLYWYRQTLGQGPEFLTYFQNEAQLEKSRLLSDRFSAERPKGSFSTLEIQRTEQGDSAMYLCASSGSYEQYFGPGTRLTVT.

This chain connects TRBV12-3 or TRBV12-4 to TRBJ2-1; perhaps TRBD1 as D (6 bases). The CDR3 has 14 residues. The V and J ends lost 7 bases and 7 bases respectively, with 17 bases between them. The CDR3 reads CASIQDRSVNEQFF. The CDR3 nucleotides read TGTGCCAGCATCCAGGACAGATCCGTTAATGAGCAGTTCTTC.

This clonotype was seen many times. This chain joins TRBV28 and TRBJ2-2, with D perhaps matching TRBD1 (6 bases). The germline V gene has CDR1 MDHEN and CDR2 SYDVKM. The CDR3 totals 13 residues. V dropped 8 bases and J dropped 4 bases, with 11 bases sitting between them. The CDR3 coding sequence is TGTGCCAGCTACAGGACAGCCACCGGGGAGCTGTTTTTT. As protein: CASYRTATGELFF. Complete variable domain (other parts from reference TRBV28 and TRBJ2-2): DVKVTQSSRYLVKRTGEKVFLECVQDMDHENMFWYRQDPGLGLRLIYFSYDVKMKEKGDIPEGYSVSREKKERFSLILESASTNQTSMYLCASYRTATGELFFGEGSRLTVL.

The sample holds many counts of this clonotype. This rearrangement joins TRBV7-9 to TRBJ1-6; TRBD1 might be the D (6 bases). V was clipped by 2 bases and J by 6 bases, with 11 bases between them. The CDR3 length is 15 residues. Germline V gene sequence: CDR1 SEHNR, CDR2 FQNEAQ (reference sequence). The CDR3: CASSLKRGGNSPLHF. The CDR3 DNA is TGTGCCAGCAGCTTAAAGAGAGGGGGTAATTCACCCCTCCACTTT.

About this clonotype itself: This sequence is one base from a far larger clone and is likely a read error. This chain joins TRBV6-2 or TRBV6-3 and TRBJ2-1; D may match TRBD1 or TRBD2 (5 bases each). In germline, CDR1 is MNHEY, CDR2 SVGEGT. Between the trimmed V and J ends, which lost 6 bases and 10 bases, there was a span of 13 bases. CDR3 length: 12 residues. For the CDR3, the DNA is TGTGCCAGCAGGGGGGAACCCTACGAGCAGTTCTTC. Translated: CASRGEPYEQFF.

This clonotype came up many times. One end of the junction does not line up with germline, which may come from a read error. The J gene is TRBJ2-5, the V gene TRBV3-1, with TRBD2 matching 12 bases. CDR1 and CDR2 (germline): LGHDT, YNNKEL (reference sequence). This CDR3 has 15 residues. The CDR3 sequence is CASSPSTDGLAGRGF. DNA of the CDR3: TGTGCCAGCAGCCCATCAACCGATGGACTAGCGGGGCGGGGCTTC.

This clonotype was recorded at least ten times. The chain combines TRBV12-3 or TRBV12-4 with TRBJ1-6; 7 bases agree with TRBD1. The CDR3 contains 18 residues. Trimming took 6 bases from V and 9 from J; bases not matched to a gene: 20. The CDR3 spells CASSTRTGSRVRLSPLHF. In nucleotides, the CDR3 is TGTGCCAGCAGCACCCGGACAGGCAGCCGAGTCAGGCTTTCACCCCTCCACTTT.

The chain recombines TRBV29-1 with TRBJ2-7, with 7 bases fitting TRBD1. This CDR3 is 13 amino acids long. CDR1 and CDR2 (germline): SQVTM, ANQGSEA. V trimming: 4 bases; J trimming: 4 bases; junction bases outside the gene matches: 7. The CDR3 DNA is TGCAGCGTTGGCACAGGGGATCTTTACGAGCAGTACTTC. Its protein product is CSVGTGDLYEQYF.